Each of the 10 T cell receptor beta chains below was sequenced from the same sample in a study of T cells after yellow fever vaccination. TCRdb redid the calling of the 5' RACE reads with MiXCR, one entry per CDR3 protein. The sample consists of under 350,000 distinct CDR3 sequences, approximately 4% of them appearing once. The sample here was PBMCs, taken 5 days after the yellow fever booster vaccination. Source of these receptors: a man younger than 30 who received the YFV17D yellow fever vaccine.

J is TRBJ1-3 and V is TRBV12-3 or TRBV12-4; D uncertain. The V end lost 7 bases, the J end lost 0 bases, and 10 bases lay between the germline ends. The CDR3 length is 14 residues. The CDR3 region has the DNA TGTGCCAGCACCCCGTGGAACTCTGGAAACACCATATATTTT. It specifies CASTPWNSGNTIYF.

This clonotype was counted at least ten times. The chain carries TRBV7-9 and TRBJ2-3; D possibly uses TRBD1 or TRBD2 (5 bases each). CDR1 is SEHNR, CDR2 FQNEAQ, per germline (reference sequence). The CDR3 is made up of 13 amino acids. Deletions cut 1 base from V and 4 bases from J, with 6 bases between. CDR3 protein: CASSLVGADTQYF. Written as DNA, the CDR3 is TGTGCCAGCAGCTTAGTGGGGGCAGATACGCAGTATTTT.

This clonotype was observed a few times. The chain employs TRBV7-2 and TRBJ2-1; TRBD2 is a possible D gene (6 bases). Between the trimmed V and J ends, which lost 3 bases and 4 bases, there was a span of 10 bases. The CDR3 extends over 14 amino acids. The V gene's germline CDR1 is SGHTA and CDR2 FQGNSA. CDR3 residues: CASSFGLPYNEQFF. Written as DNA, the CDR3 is TGTGCCAGCAGCTTCGGACTACCGTACAATGAGCAGTTCTTC.

CDR3 sequence: CASSLADPPAFF. The CDR3 DNA reads as TGTGCCAGCAGTTTAGCTGACCCACCAGCTTTCTTT. This sequence joins TRBV12-3 or TRBV12-4 and TRBJ1-1; D is uncertain. The CDR3 contains 12 residues. The V gene lost 0 bases and the J gene lost 10 bases, with 9 bases spanning the gap.

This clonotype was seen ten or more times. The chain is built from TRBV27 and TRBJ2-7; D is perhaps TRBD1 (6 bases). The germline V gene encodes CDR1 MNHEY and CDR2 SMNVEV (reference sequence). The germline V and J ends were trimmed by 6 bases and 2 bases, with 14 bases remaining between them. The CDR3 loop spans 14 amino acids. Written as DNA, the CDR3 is TGTGCCAGCAGCCCAACAGGGTACCCCTACGAGCAGTACTTC. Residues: CASSPTGYPYEQYF.

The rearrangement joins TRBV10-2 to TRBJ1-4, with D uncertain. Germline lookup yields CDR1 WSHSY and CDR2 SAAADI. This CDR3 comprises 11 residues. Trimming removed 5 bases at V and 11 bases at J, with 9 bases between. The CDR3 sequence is CASSPRWKLFF. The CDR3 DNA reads TGCGCCAGCAGTCCTAGATGGAAACTGTTTTTT.

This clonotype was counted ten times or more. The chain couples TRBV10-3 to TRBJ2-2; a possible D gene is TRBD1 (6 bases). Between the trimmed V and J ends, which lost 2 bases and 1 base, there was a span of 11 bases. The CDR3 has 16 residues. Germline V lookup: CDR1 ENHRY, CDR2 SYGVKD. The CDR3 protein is CAISEPWGRNTGELFF. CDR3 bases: TGTGCCATCAGTGAGCCCTGGGGGCGGAACACCGGGGAGCTGTTTTTT.

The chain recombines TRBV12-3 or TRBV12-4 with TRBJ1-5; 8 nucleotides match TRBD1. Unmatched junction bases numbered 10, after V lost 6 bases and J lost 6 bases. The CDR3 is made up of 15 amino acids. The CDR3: CASRPGTGMSQPQHF. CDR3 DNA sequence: TGTGCCAGCAGACCCGGGACAGGTATGTCTCAGCCCCAGCATTTT.

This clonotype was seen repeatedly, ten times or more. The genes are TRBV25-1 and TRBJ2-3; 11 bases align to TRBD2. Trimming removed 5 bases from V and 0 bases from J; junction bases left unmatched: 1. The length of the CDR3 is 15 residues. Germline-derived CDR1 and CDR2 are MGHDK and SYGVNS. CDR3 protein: CASSIAGGSTDTQYF. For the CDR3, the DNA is TGTGCCAGCAGTATAGCGGGGGGGAGCACAGATACGCAGTATTTT.

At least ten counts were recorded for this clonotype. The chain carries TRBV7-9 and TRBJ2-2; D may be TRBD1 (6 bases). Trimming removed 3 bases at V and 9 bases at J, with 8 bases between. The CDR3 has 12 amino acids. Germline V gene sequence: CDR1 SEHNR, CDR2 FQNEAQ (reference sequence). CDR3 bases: TGTGCCAGCAGCTTGACAGGCTGGGAGCTGTTTTTT. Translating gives CASSLTGWELFF.